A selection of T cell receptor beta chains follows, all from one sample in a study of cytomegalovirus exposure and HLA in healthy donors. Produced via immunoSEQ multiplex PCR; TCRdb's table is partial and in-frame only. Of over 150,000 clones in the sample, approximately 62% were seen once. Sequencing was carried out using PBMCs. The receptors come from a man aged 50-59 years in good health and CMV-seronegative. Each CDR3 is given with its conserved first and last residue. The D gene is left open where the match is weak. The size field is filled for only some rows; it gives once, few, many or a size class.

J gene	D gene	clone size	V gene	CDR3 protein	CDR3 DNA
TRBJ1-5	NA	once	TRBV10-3	CAIGGVREGNQPQHF	TGTGCCATCGGCGGGGTGAGGGAGGGCAATCAGCCCCAGCATTTT
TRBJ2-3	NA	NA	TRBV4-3	CASSQASRTDTQYF	TGCGCCAGCAGCCAGGCCTCCCGCACAGATACGCAGTATTTT
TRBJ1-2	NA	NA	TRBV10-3	CAISEGTGEGVYGYTF	TGTGCCATCAGTGAGGGGACGGGGGAGGGTGTCTATGGCTACACCTTC
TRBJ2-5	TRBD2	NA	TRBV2	CASSEIVRLAGYKETQYF	TGTGCCAGCAGTGAAATTGTTAGGCTAGCGGGATATAAAGAGACCCAGTACTTC
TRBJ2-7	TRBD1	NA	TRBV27	CASSNDRDRGPYEQYF	TGTGCCAGCAGCAACGACCGGGACAGGGGCCCCTACGAGCAGTACTTC
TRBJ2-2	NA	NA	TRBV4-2	CASSQVPGSNTGELFF	TGTGCCAGCAGCCAAGTTCCGGGTTCGAACACCGGGGAGCTGTTTTTT
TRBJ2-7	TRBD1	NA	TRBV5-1	CASSFGPVTGGKNEQYF	TGCGCCAGCAGCTTCGGCCCCGTGACAGGGGGCAAGAACGAGCAGTACTTC
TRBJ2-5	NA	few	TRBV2	CASSRDSQETQYF	TGTGCCAGCAGTCGGGACTCTCAAGAGACCCAGTACTTC
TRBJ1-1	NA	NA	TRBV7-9	CASSLGTGDPNTEAFF	TGTGCCAGCAGCTTGGGGACGGGGGATCCGAACACTGAAGCTTTCTTT
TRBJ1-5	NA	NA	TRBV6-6	CASSSRDSNQPQHF	TGTGCCAGCAGCTCCAGGGATAGCAATCAGCCTCAGCATTTT
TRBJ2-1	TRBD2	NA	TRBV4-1	CASSQMGLAGANEQFF	TGCGCCAGCAGCCAGATGGGACTAGCGGGGGCCAATGAGCAGTTCTTC
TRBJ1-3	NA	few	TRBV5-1	CASSLEWGPGNTIYF	TGCGCCAGCAGCCTCGAGTGGGGGCCTGGAAACACCATATATTTT
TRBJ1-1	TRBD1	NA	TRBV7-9	CASSLSGGQGRAFF	TGTGCCAGCAGCCTCTCAGGGGGACAGGGGAGAGCTTTCTTT
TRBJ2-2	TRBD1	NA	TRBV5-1	CASSWQGAEVGELFF	TGCGCCAGCAGCTGGCAGGGGGCAGAAGTCGGGGAGCTGTTTTTT
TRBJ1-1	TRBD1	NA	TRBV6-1	CASSITGTGGTEAFF	TGTGCCAGCAGTATTACCGGGACAGGAGGAACTGAAGCTTTCTTT
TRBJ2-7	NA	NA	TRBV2	CASSDKLVRYEQYF	TGTGCCAGCAGTGATAAGTTGGTGCGCTACGAGCAGTACTTC
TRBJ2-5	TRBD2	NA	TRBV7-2	CASSATGTSGGQETQYF	TGTGCCAGCAGCGCGACAGGGACTAGCGGGGGTCAGGAGACCCAGTACTTC
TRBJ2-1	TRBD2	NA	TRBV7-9	CASSLVMAGDYNEQFF	TGTGCCAGCAGCTTAGTTATGGCGGGGGACTACAATGAGCAGTTCTTC
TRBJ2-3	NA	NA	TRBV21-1	CASSKVGLAGCTDTQYF	TGTGCCAGCAGCAAGGTCGGACTAGCGGGATGCACAGATACGCAGTATTTT
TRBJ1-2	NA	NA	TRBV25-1	CASSELGRYGYTF	TGTGCCAGCAGTGAATTGGGCAGATATGGCTACACCTTC